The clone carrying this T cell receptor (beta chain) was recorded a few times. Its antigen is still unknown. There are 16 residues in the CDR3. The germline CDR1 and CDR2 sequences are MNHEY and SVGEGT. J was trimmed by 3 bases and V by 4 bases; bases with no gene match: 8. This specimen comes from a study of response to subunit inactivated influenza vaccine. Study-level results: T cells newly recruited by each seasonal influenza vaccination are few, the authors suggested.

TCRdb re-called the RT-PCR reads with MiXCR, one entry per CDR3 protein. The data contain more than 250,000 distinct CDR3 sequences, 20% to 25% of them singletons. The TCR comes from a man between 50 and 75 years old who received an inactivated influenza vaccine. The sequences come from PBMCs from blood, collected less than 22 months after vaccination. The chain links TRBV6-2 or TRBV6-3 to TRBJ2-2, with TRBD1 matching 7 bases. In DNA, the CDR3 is TGTGCCAGCAGTTTTACCAGGGGGACGTACACCGGGGAGCTGTTTTTT. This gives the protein CASSFTRGTYTGELFF.